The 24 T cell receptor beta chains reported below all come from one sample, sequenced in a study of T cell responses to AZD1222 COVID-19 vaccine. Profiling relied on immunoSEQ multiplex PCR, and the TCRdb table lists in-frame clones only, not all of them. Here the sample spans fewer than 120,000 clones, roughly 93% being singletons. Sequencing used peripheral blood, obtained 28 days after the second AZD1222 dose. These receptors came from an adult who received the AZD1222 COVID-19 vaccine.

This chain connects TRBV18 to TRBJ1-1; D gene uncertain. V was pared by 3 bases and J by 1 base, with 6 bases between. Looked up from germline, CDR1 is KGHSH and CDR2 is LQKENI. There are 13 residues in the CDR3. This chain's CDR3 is CASSPSANTEAFF. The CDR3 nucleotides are TGTGCCAGCTCACCCTCAGCGAACACTGAAGCTTTCTTT.

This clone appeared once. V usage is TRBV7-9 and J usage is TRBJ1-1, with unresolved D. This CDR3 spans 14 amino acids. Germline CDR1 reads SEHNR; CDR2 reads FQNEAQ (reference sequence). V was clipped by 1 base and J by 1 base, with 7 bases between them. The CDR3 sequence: CASSLGARNTEAFF. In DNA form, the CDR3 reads TGTGCCAGCAGCTTAGGAGCAAGGAACACTGAAGCTTTCTTT.

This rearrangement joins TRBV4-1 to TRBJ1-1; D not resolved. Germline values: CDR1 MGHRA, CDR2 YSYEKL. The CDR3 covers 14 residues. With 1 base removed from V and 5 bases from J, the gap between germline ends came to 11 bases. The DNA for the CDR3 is TGCGCCAGCAGCCAAGGAGGTGTGAGTACTGAAGCTTTCTTT. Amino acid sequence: CASSQGGVSTEAFF.

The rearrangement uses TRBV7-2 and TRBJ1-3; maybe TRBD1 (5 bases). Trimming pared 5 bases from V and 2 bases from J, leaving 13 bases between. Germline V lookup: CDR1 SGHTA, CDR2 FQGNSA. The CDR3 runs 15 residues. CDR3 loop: CASSLFGGAGNTIYF. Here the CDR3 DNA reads TGTGCCAGCAGCCTGTTTGGGGGGGCTGGAAACACCATATATTTT.

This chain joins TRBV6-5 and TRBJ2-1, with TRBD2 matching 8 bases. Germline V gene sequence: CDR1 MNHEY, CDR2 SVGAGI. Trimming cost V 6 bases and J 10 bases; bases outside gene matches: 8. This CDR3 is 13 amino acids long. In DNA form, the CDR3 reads TGTGCCAGCAGCCGTCCGGGAGGGGGAGAGCAGTTCTTC. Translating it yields CASSRPGGGEQFF.

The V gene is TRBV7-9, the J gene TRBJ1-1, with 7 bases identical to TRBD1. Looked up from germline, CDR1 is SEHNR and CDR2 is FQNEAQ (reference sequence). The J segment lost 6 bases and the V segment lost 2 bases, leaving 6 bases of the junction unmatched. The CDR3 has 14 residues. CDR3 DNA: TGTGCCAGCAGCTTAAGGACAGGAGGGTCTGAAGCTTTCTTT. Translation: CASSLRTGGSEAFF.

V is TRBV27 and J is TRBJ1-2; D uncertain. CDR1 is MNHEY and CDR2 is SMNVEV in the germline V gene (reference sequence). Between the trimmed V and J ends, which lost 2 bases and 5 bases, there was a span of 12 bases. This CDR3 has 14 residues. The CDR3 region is CASSLGAGRYGYTF. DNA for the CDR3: TGTGCCAGCAGTTTAGGTGCAGGTAGATATGGCTACACCTTC.

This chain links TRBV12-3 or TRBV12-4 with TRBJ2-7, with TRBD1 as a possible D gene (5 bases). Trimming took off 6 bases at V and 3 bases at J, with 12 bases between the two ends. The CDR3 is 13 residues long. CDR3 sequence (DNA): TGTGCCAGCAGAATACCCAGGGTCTACGAGCAGTACTTC. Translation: CASRIPRVYEQYF.

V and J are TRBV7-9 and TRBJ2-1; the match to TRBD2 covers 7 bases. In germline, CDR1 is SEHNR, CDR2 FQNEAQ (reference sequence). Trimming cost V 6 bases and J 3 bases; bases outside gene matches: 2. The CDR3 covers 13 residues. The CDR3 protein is CASRASGYNEQFF. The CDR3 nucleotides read TGTGCCAGCAGGGCTAGCGGCTACAATGAGCAGTTCTTC.

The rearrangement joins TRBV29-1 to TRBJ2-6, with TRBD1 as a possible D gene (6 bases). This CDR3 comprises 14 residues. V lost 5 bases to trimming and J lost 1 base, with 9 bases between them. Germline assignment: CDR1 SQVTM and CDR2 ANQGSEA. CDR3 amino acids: CSVPTGSGANVLTF. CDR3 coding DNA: TGCAGCGTTCCCACAGGGTCTGGGGCCAACGTCCTGACTTTC.

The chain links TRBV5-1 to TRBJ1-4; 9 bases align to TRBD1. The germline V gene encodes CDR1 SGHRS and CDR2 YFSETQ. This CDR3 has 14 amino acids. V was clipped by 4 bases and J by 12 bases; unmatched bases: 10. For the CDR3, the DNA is TGCGCCAGCAGCCCGGGACAGGGCCCACGGGAACTGTTTTTT. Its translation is CASSPGQGPRELFF.

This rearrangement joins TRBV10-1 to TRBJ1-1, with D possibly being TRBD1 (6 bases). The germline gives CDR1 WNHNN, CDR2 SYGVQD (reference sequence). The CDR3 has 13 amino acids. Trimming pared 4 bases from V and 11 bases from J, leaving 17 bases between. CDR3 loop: CASSASLTGYAFF. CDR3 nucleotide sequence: TGCGCCAGCAGTGCCTCGTTAACAGGGTATGCTTTCTTT.

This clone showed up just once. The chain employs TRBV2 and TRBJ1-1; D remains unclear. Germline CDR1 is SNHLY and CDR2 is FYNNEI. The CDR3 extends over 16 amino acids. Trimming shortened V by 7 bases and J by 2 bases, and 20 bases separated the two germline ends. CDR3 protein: CASTLIRGRGNTEAFF. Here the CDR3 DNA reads TGTGCCAGCACCCTTATAAGAGGACGGGGAAACACTGAAGCTTTCTTT.

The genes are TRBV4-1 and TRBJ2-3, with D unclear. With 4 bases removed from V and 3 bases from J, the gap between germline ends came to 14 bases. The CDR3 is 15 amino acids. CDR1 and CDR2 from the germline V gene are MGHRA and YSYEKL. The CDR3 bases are TGCGCCAGCAGCCTCGGGCCTTCGCCTACAGATACGCAGTATTTT. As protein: CASSLGPSPTDTQYF.

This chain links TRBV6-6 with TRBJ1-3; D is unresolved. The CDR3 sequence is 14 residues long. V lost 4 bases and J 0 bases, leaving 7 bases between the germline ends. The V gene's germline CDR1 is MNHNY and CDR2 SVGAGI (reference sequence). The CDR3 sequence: CASSLADSGNTIYF. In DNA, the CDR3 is TGTGCCAGCAGTTTAGCGGACTCTGGAAACACCATATATTTT.

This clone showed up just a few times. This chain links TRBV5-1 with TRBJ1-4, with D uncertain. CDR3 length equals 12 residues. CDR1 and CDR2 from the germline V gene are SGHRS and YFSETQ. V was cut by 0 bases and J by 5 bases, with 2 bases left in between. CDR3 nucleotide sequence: TGCGCCAGCAGCTTGGAGAATGAAAAACTGTTTTTT. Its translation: CASSLENEKLFF.

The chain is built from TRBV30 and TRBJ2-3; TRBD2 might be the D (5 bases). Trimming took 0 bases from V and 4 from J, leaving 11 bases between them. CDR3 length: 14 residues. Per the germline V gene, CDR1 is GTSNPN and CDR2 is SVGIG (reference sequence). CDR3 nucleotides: TGTGCCTGGAGTGTACTGGGTAGCGCAGATACGCAGTATTTT. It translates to CAWSVLGSADTQYF.

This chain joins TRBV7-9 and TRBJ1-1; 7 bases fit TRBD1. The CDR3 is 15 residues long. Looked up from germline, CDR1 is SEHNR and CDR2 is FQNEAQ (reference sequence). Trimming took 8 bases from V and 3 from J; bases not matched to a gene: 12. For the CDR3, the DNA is TGTGCCAGCGAATCGGACAGGCTCGATTACACTGAAGCTTTCTTT. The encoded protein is CASESDRLDYTEAFF.

In DNA, the CDR3 is TGTGCCAGCAGCGTAGAGGGAGTGGATGAGCAGTTCTTC. Protein sequence: CASSVEGVDEQFF. The chain is built from TRBV9 and TRBJ2-1; the D gene is possibly TRBD2 (5 bases). The germline gives CDR1 SGDLS, CDR2 YYNGEE. CDR3 size: 13 residues. V lost 0 bases and J 8 bases, leaving 9 bases between the germline ends.

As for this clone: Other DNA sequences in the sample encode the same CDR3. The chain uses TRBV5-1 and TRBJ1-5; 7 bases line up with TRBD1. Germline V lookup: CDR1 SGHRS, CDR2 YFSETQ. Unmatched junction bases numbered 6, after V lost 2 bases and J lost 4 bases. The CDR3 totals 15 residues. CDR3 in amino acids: CASSFTGEGNQPQHF. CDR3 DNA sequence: TGCGCCAGCAGCTTTACAGGGGAGGGAAATCAGCCCCAGCATTTT.

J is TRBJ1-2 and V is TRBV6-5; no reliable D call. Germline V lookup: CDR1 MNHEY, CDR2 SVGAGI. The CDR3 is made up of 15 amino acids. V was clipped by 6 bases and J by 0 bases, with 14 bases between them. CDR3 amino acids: CASSPRLPANYGYTF. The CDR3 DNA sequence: TGTGCCAGCAGCCCCCGCTTACCCGCTAACTATGGCTACACCTTC.

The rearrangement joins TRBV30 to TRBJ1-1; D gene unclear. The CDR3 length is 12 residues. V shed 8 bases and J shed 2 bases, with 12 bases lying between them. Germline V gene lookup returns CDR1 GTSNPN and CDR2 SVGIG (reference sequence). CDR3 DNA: TGTGCCGGCCGGGAATATAACACTGAAGCTTTCTTT. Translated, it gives CAGREYNTEAFF.

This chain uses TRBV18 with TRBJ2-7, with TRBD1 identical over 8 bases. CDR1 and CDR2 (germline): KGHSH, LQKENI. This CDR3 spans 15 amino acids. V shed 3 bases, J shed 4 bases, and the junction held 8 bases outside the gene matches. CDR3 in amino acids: CASSPAGQGLYEQYF. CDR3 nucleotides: TGTGCCAGCTCACCGGCCGGACAGGGTCTGTACGAGCAGTACTTC.

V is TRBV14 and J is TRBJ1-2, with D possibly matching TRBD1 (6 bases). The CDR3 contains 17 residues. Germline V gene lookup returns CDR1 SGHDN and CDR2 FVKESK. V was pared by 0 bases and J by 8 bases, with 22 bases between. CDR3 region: CASSQDHGSGGGRGYTF. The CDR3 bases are TGTGCCAGCAGCCAAGATCACGGCAGTGGCGGGGGCAGAGGCTACACCTTC.